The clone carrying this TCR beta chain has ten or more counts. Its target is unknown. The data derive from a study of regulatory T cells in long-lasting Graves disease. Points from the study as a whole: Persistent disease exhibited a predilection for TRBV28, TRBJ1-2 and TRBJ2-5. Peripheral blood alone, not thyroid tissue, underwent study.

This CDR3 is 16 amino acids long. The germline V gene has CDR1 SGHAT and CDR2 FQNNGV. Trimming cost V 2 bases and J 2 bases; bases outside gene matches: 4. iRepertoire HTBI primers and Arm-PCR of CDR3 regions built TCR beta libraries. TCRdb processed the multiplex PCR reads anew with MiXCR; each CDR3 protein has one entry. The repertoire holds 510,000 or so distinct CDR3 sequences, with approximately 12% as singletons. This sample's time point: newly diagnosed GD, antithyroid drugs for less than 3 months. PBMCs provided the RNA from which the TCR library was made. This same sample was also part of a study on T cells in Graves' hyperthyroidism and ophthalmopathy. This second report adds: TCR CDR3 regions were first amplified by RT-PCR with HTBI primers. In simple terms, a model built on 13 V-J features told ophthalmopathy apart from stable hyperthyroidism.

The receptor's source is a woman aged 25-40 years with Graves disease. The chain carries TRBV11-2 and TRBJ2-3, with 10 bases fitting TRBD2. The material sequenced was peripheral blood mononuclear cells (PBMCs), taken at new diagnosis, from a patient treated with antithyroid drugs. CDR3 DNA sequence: TGTGCCAGCAGCTTACTCGGACTAGCGGACACAGATACGCAGTATTTT. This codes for CASSLLGLADTDTQYF.